Included here is one TCR beta chain sequence, with context. The germline V and J ends were trimmed by 2 bases and 8 bases, with 18 bases remaining between them. Germline assignment: CDR1 MNHNS and CDR2 SASEGT. The CDR3 totals 15 residues. The entry originates in a study of breast tumors, draining lymph nodes, adjacent tissues. TCRdb used MiXCR to reprocess the multiplex PCR reads, holding one entry per CDR3 protein. This repertoire shows 120,000 or so distinct CDR3 sequences, 15% to 20% found once; its top ten account for under 4.5%. Axillary draining lymph nodes of breast cancer patients supplied the node samples.

Specimen: axillary lymph node tissue. This receptor was identified in a female donor with breast cancer. Some clones in this sample may be carry-over from other donors' samples. The chain combines TRBV6-1 with TRBJ1-2; no reliable D call. In DNA, the CDR3 is TGTGCCAGCAGTGAAAAGACCACGGGGTTTAGGGGCTACACCTTC. Residues: CASSEKTTGFRGYTF.